A single T cell receptor beta chain is shown here with its context. Its antigen remains unknown. Trimming took off 3 bases at V and 8 bases at J, with 14 bases between the two ends. This CDR3 region has 14 residues. Germline-derived CDR1 and CDR2 are MNHEY and SMNVEV (reference sequence). The study drew the donors from its approximately 120-subject validation cohort, separate from the approximately 700-subject first cohort. This sample was taken from a study of cytomegalovirus exposure and HLA in healthy donors. Repertoires were generated with immunoSEQ multiplex PCR, while TCRdb's copy carries only in-frame clones and drops some. The sample yields a few hundred thousand clones, 80% to 85% seen once. General study results and limits: There were 150 or so TCR beta chains listed as cytomegalovirus-associated. High sensitivity and specificity were reportedly achieved when the classifier diagnosed cytomegalovirus status. Under in vitro conditions, a few CMV-associated chains were confirmed as specific for CMV antigens.

Sequenced material: PBMCs. This receptor was taken from a young woman in good health and CMV-seropositive. The rearrangement joins TRBV27 to TRBJ1-5, with D possibly matching TRBD1 (5 bases). CDR3 coding DNA: TGTGCCAGCAGTTTTGACAGCCGGGGGAAGCCCCAGCATTTT. Translating it yields CASSFDSRGKPQHF.